A selection of T cell receptor beta chains follows, all from one sample in a study of control samples from healthy donors and cancer patients. The method was immunoSEQ multiplex PCR; TCRdb's version includes in-frame clones alone and lacks a portion of them. The repertoire has 90,000 or so clones, roughly nine tenths of them found once; the top ten carry less than 8.5%. Specimen: blood. The receptors shown here come from an older woman in good health. Both conserved end residues are part of each CDR3. D genes are given only for firm matches. Clone size is stated in some rows and not others, as once, few, many or a class when expanded.

V gene	D gene	J gene	clone size	CDR3 DNA	CDR3 protein
TRBV12-5	NA	TRBJ2-7	NA	TGTGCTAGTGGTTTGGGACTGATCTACGAGCAGTACTTC	CASGLGLIYEQYF
TRBV5-6	TRBD2	TRBJ2-5	NA	TGTGCCAGCAGCTTGTTTCTAGCGGGGCAAGAGACCCAGTACTTC	CASSLFLAGQETQYF
TRBV9	TRBD2	TRBJ2-7	NA	TGTGCCAGCAGCCCTGGGACTACAACCTACGAGCAGTACTTC	CASSPGTTTYEQYF
TRBV15	NA	TRBJ2-7	NA	TGTGCCACCAGCAGAGATCGTCGGGGACGATACGAGCAGTACTTC	CATSRDRRGRYEQYF
TRBV19	NA	TRBJ2-7	NA	TGTGCCAGTAGCCCGCTGGGGGCCTCCTACGAGCAGTACTTC	CASSPLGASYEQYF
TRBV4-1	NA	TRBJ2-1	once	TGCGCCAGCAGCCGATACAATGAGCAGTTCTTC	CASSRYNEQFF
TRBV7-9	NA	TRBJ1-1	NA	TGTGCCAGCGCCCCAAACACTGAAGCTTTCTTT	CASAPNTEAFF
TRBV7-2	NA	TRBJ2-7	NA	TGTGCCAGCAGCTCGACTAGATCCGTCTACGAGCAGTACTTC	CASSSTRSVYEQYF
TRBV12-5	TRBD1	TRBJ1-5	NA	TGTGCTAGTGGTCCCATGGCCACAGGGGGCGGAGGCAATCAGCCCCAGCATTTT	CASGPMATGGGGNQPQHF
TRBV2	TRBD1	TRBJ1-6	few	TGTGCCAGCAGCCTGACAGGGAAGAATTCACCCCTCCACTTT	CASSLTGKNSPLHF
TRBV15	NA	TRBJ2-6	few	TGTGCCACCAGCAGAGATGGCTCTGGGGCCAACGTCCTGACTTTC	CATSRDGSGANVLTF
TRBV5-1	TRBD2	TRBJ2-2	NA	TGCGCCAGCAGCCCAGCTCCAGCGGGGGCAATTACCGGGGAGCTGTTTTTT	CASSPAPAGAITGELFF
TRBV7-6	NA	TRBJ1-6	few	TGTGCCAGCAGCTTAAGTGGGAATAATTCACCCCTCCACTTT	CASSLSGNNSPLHF